This T cell receptor beta chain stems from a study of OX40 agonist ivuxolimab in advanced cancers. The repertoire was sequenced with immunoSEQ multiplex PCR; TCRdb's copy has only in-frame clones and lacks some. The sample lists 100,000 to 150,000 clones, 93% occurring once. The CDR3 extends over 16 amino acids. V gave up 4 bases and J gave up 0 bases; unmatched junction bases: 7. From germline, CDR1 is SGHNT and CDR2 YYREEE (reference sequence). The origin of this receptor is an adult with an advanced solid tumor such as melanoma, head and neck, liver or kidney cancer. The chain links TRBV5-4 to TRBJ2-1; 7 bases match TRBD1. The specimen comprised CD4+ or CD8+ T cells sorted from blood, sampled in a trial of the OX40 agonist ivuxolimab. This CDR3 is CASSRDSLSSYNEQFF. The CDR3 DNA is TGTGCCAGCAGCCGGGACAGCCTCTCCTCCTACAATGAGCAGTTCTTC. Full variable domain (outside the CDR3, taken from reference TRBV5-4 and TRBJ2-1): ETGVTQSPTHLIKTRGQQVTLRCSSQSGHNTVSWYQQALGQGPQFIFQYYREEENGRGNFPPRFSGLQFPNYSSELNVNALELDDSALYLCASSRDSLSSYNEQFFGPGTRLTVL.